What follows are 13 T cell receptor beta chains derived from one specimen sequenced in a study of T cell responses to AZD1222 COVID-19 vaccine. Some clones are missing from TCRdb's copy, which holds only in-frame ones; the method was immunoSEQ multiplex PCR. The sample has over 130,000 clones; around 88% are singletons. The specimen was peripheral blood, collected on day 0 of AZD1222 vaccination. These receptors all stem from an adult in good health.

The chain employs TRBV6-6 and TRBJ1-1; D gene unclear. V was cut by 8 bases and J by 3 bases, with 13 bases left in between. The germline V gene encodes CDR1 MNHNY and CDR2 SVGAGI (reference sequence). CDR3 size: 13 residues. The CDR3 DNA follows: TGTGCCAGCGAATTTATCCAGGACACTGAAGCTTTCTTT. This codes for CASEFIQDTEAFF.

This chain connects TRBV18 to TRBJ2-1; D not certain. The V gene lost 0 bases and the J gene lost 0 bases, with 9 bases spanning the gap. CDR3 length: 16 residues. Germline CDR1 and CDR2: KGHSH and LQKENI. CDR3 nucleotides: TGTGCCAGCTCACCACCTGGCTCGAACTCCTACAATGAGCAGTTCTTC. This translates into CASSPPGSNSYNEQFF. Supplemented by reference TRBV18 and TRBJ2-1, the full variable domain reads NAGVMQNPRHLVRRRGQEARLRCSPMKGHSHVYWYRQLPEEGLKFMVYLQKENIIDESGMPKERFSAEFPKEGPSILRIQQVVRGDSAAYFCASSPPGSNSYNEQFFGPGTRLTVL.

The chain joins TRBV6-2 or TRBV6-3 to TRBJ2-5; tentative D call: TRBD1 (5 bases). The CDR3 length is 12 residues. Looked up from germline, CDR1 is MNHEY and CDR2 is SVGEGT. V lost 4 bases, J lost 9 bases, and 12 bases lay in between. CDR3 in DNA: TGTGCCAGCAGTTCTGGGGCGGCGGCCCAGTACTTC. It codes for CASSSGAAAQYF.

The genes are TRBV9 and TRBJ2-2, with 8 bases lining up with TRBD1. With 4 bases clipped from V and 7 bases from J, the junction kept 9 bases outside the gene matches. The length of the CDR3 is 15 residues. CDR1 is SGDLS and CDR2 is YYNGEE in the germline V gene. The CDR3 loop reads CASSTRSGGSGELFF. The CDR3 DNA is TGTGCCAGCAGCACCCGTTCAGGGGGCAGCGGGGAGCTGTTTTTT.

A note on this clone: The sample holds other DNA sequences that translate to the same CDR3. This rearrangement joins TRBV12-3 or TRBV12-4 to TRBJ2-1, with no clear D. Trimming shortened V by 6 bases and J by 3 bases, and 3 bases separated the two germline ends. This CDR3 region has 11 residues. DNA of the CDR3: TGTGCCAGCAGCAGCTACAATGAGCAGTTCTTC. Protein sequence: CASSSYNEQFF.

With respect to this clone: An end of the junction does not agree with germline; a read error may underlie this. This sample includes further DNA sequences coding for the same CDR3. Written as DNA, the CDR3 is TGTGCCAGCAGCCAAAACCAGGAGACCCAGTACTTC. Its translation is CASSQNQETQYF. The chain is built from TRBV3-1 (or the pseudogene TRBV3-2) and TRBJ2-5, with D unclear. The CDR3 consists of 12 residues. Germline V gene sequence: CDR1 LGHDT, CDR2 YNNKEL (reference sequence).

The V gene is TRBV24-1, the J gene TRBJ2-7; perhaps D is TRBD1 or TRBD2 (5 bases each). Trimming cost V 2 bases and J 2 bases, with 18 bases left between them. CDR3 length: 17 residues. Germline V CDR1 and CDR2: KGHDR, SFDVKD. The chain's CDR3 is CATSDSPSGAKPYEQYF. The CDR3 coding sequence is TGTGCCACCAGTGATTCCCCCTCCGGGGCGAAGCCCTACGAGCAGTACTTC.

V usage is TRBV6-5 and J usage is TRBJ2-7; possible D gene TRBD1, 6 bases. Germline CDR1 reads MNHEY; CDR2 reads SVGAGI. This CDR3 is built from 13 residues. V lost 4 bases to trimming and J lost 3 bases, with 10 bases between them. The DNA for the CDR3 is TGTGCCAGCAGTTCTGGACAGAACTACGAGCAGTACTTC. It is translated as CASSSGQNYEQYF.

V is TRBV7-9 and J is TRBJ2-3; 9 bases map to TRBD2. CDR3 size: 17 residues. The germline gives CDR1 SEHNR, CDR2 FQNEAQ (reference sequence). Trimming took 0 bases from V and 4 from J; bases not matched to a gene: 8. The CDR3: CASSLAHIAGVPDTQYF. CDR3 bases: TGTGCCAGCAGCTTAGCCCATATAGCGGGAGTCCCAGATACGCAGTATTTT.

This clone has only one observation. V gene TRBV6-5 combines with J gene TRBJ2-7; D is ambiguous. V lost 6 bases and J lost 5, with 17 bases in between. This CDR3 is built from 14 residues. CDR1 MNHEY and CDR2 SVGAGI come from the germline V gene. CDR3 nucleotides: TGTGCCAGCAGCACTCTTACCCTTTCGAACGAGCAGTACTTC. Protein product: CASSTLTLSNEQYF.

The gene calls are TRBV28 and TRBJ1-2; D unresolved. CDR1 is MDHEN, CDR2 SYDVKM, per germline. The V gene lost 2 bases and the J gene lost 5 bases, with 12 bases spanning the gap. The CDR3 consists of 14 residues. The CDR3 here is CASSLDTPSYGYTF. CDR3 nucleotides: TGTGCCAGCAGTTTAGATACACCCTCATATGGCTACACCTTC.

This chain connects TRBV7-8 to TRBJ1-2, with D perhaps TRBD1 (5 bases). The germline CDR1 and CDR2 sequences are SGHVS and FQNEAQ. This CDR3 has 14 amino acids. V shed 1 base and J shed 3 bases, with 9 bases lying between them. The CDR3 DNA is TGTGCCAGCAGCTTAGGCGGGGCGGACTATGGCTACACCTTC. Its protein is CASSLGGADYGYTF.

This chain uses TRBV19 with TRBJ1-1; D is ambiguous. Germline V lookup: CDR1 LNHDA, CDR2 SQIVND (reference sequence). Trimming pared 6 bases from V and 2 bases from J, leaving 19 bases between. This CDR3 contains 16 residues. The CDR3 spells CASRRETADINTEAFF. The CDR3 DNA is TGTGCCAGTAGACGCGAGACGGCGGATATTAACACTGAAGCTTTCTTT.